This T cell receptor (beta chain) is drawn from a study of Graves' ophthalmopathy and Graves' hyperthyroidism (dated by TCRdb to 2017 to 2018). For context, the study as a whole: Peripheral blood was collected at initial diagnosis, before any treatment. Following sample collection, hyperthyroidism patients were given methimazole at a starting dose of 30 mg daily, and ophthalmopathy patients were given high-dose intravenous methylprednisolone. To explore V-J signatures that distinguish ophthalmopathy from hyperthyroidism, a discovery set of roughly 98 patients was enrolled, made up of around 40 with ophthalmopathy and some 60 with stable hyperthyroidism. In over 5 hyperthyroidism patients, the T-cell repertoire of thyroid tissue was compared with the T-cell repertoire of blood. In total, over 130 blood samples were TCR-sequenced: fewer than 50 ophthalmopathy, some 75 hyperthyroidism and approximately 17 hyperthyroidism-to-ophthalmopathy patients. For independent validation, a separate cohort was made up of about 18 hyperthyroidism patients plus 17 patients who later progressed from hyperthyroidism to ophthalmopathy. The study used TCR beta repertoire signatures to distinguish Graves' ophthalmopathy from Graves' hyperthyroidism and to predict progression to ophthalmopathy.

Results the study describes overall, beyond this receptor: No statistical method was used to set the sample size in advance, and the investigators knew which group each participant was assigned to. In cross-validation, the 13-signature model distinguished ophthalmopathy from stable hyperthyroidism with less than 90% sensitivity and 81.08% specificity, while in the test set the corresponding values were approximately 80% and 75%. In validation, the model predicted ophthalmopathy progression with about 71% sensitivity and roughly 78% specificity; about a dozen predicted patients were CT-confirmed with GO in a median of 6.5 months. Most expanded thyroid clonotypes with frequency above 0.001 were also detected in blood, suggesting blood repertoires may reflect the thyroid immune response.

For repertoire sequencing, the TCR beta CDR3 regions were amplified from RNA transcripts. The first round of RT-PCR was done with HTBI primers and the Qiagen OneStep RT-PCR kit, and was followed by a second round of multiplex PCR, then size selection and purification. Libraries were sequenced paired-end with 100 bp reads on an Illumina HiSeq2000. Concerning the study's data processing: SOAPnuke was used for read processing, and reads with adapters, uncalled bases, a mean Phred below 15, or no exact constant-primer or identifier match were discarded. COPE v1.2.5 was used to merge the high-quality paired reads. Unique nucleotide sequences were defined as clonotypes and aligned to IMGT TRB V, D and J references using MiTCR v1.1. Only V-J combinations with frequency above 0.0001 were analysed, covering about 99% of repertoires. For each V-J combination, a TCR clonal expansion and chaos score was defined as the ratio of F50 clonal expansion to chaos observed in the TCRdist matrix. Welch's t-statistics and random forest were used to reduce features to about a dozen V-J combinations, which were fed into a naive Bayes classifier. The similarity between thyroid and blood repertoires was quantified using the Morisita-Horn index. TCRdb handled the public reads itself, with Q25 trimming in fastp and clone calling in MiXCR, and kept productive beta chains. Merged by CDR3 protein, the rows form single entries marked with the most common genes and DNA. In this record, the V and J calls reflect TCRdb's handling and not the investigators' own analysis. The sample has about 740,000 distinct CDR3 sequences on record, approximately 40% of them singletons. In total, the top ten clones hold 40% to 45% of the sample.

This clonotype was observed a few times. Its specific antigen is unknown. Base qualities are not at hand, and no much larger clone is one base apart. Its CDR3 holds 17 amino acids, cysteine through phenylalanine. Only CDR3 DNA remains: 51 bases, in frame from the first base. CDR1 LNHDA and CDR2 SQIVND are derived from the germline V gene (reference sequence). The V end loses 9 bases and the J end loses 5 bases, and a stretch of 28 bases separates them. Ophthalmopathy patients had moderately to severely active disease, Clinical Activity Score of at least 3, NOSPECS grade of at least 4, and disease duration under 3 months. Patients with other autoimmune diseases, uncontrolled infections, pregnancy or lactation were excluded. Clinical symptoms, serum thyroxine, TRAb, thyroid ultrasound and orbital computed tomography were used for diagnosis. Using Ficoll-Paque density gradient centrifugation, PBMCs were isolated from less than 11 ml of fresh peripheral blood. Trizol reagent was used to extract the total RNA, and its quality was then checked on an Agilent 2100 Bioanalyzer.

This TCR was sampled from an adult man with Graves' ophthalmopathy. The sequenced material came from peripheral blood. The sequence links TRBV19 to TRBJ2-5; matching of 6 bases hints at TRBD1 as the D gene. The sequence in DNA is TGTGCCAGCAGCCAAGATCCCAGGGGCCTACACGTTGAGACCCAGTACTTC. It encodes CASSQDPRGLHVETQYF.